These T cell receptor beta chains were read from a single sample in a study of CD8 T cells in Susac syndrome. Each CDR3 protein gets one entry after TCRdb re-called the immunoSEQ multiplex PCR reads with MiXCR. The data contain approximately 150,000 distinct CDR3 sequences, 85% to 95% of them singletons. The sequenced sample consisted of CD4+ T cells from PBMCs. Source of these receptors: a human donor in good health. Both conserved end residues are trimmed from each CDR3. Fields, in order: V gene, J gene, CDR3 protein.

v_call: TRBV7-9
j_call: TRBJ2-1
cdr3_aa: ASSLRGGEGNEQF

v_call: TRBV5-4
j_call: TRBJ2-7
cdr3_aa: ASSLDSEGEQY

v_call: TRBV7-3
j_call: TRBJ2-6
cdr3_aa: ASSPGAGANVLT

v_call: TRBV4-1
j_call: TRBJ2-1
cdr3_aa: AGGDFYNEQF

v_call: TRBV5-1
j_call: TRBJ1-1
cdr3_aa: ASSLDGTLTQAF

v_call: TRBV12-3/TRBV12-4
j_call: TRBJ2-1
cdr3_aa: ASSWGRLSSYNEQF

v_call: TRBV27
j_call: TRBJ2-1
cdr3_aa: ASMPGTPQGGEQF

v_call: TRBV20-1
j_call: TRBJ2-7
cdr3_aa: SARDGTGVGEQY

v_call: TRBV6-5
j_call: TRBJ1-4
cdr3_aa: ASKRTATNEKLF

v_call: TRBV20-1
j_call: TRBJ1-3
cdr3_aa: SAGTGGAGNTIY

v_call: TRBV27
j_call: TRBJ1-2
cdr3_aa: ASSLSVGPNYGYT

v_call: TRBV10-3
j_call: TRBJ2-1
cdr3_aa: AISSDENNEQF

v_call: TRBV19
j_call: TRBJ2-5
cdr3_aa: ASSHTDRAYPSIPTQY

v_call: TRBV20-1
j_call: TRBJ2-7
cdr3_aa: SARDSRGSSYEQY

v_call: TRBV19
j_call: TRBJ1-1
cdr3_aa: ASSPRTGAEAF

v_call: TRBV20-1
j_call: TRBJ1-2
cdr3_aa: SASITGSGYT

v_call: TRBV5-1
j_call: TRBJ2-7
cdr3_aa: ASTPGGGRSYEQY

v_call: TRBV3-1
j_call: TRBJ1-2
cdr3_aa: ASSQGGLRPTYT

v_call: TRBV3-1
j_call: TRBJ1-2
cdr3_aa: ASSQGGHVNYGYT

v_call: TRBV5-1
j_call: TRBJ2-7
cdr3_aa: ASSLGLTGPSYEQY